Listed here are 2 T cell receptor beta chains from one sample, sequenced in a study of cytomegalovirus exposure and HLA in healthy donors. The PCR contained 60 Vbeta and 13 Jbeta primers. Sequencing was performed with immunoSEQ multiplex PCR; in TCRdb, only in-frame clones are kept and a portion is missing. The ten most abundant clones cover roughly 3% of a sample with 110,000 to 150,000 clones. The source material was PBMCs. These receptor sequences come from a man aged 35 to 55 in good health and CMV-seronegative.

The chain links TRBV5-1 to TRBJ1-1; D unresolved. CDR3 length: 13 amino acids. Germline values: CDR1 SGHRS, CDR2 YFSETQ. V was cut by 0 bases and J by 5 bases, with 8 bases left in between. The CDR3 DNA sequence: TGCGCCAGCAGCTTGGCTTTCGGGACTGAAGCTTTCTTT. This codes for CASSLAFGTEAFF.

V is TRBV9 and J is TRBJ1-6; the D is unclear. The germline V gene has CDR1 SGDLS and CDR2 YYNGEE. Trimming removed 4 bases at V and 7 bases at J, with 6 bases between. This CDR3 contains 12 residues. The CDR3 nucleotides read TGTGCCAGCAGCCCACAGAATTCACCCCTCCACTTT. Translating it yields CASSPQNSPLHF.